The source of this T cell receptor beta chain is a study of technical replicates of blood from a few donors. The germline V and J ends were trimmed by 6 bases and 5 bases, with 4 bases remaining between them. CDR1 is MNHEY, CDR2 SMNVEV, per germline (reference sequence). The CDR3 is 10 amino acids. Repertoires were generated with immunoSEQ multiplex PCR, while TCRdb's copy carries only in-frame clones and drops some. Here the sample spans approximately 70,000 clones, roughly nine tenths being singletons. The receptor's source is a human donor in good health. Some clones in this sample may be carry-over from other donors' samples. This chain connects TRBV27 to TRBJ2-5, with D unresolved. The sequenced sample was T cells isolated from PBMCs. CDR3 in DNA: TGTGCCAGCAGGCGGGAGACCCAGTACTTC. Encoded protein: CASRRETQYF.